This TCR beta chain was profiled in a study of shared clonotypes between healthy human individuals. Study-wide points: Only blood was sampled; tissue repertoires likely differ.

This clone has only a few counts. Its antigen is still unknown. Scientists sequenced DNA from unsorted PBMC on ten immunoSEQ deep assay plates. Data came from immunoSEQ multiplex PCR; TCRdb stores just in-frame clones and leaves some out. The sample contains about 470,000 clones, 79% of which appear only once. The CDR3 spans 15 residues. In germline, CDR1 is LGHNA, CDR2 YSLEER. The V end lost 5 bases, the J end lost 0 bases, and 14 bases lay between the germline ends. This TCR was sampled from a middle-aged woman in good health. Some clones in this sample may be carry-over from other donors' samples. This chain connects TRBV4-3 to TRBJ2-7, with D perhaps TRBD2 (6 bases). What was sequenced was PBMCs. CDR3 protein: CASSFQAGSSYEQYF. The CDR3 DNA reads as TGCGCCAGCAGCTTCCAGGCCGGGAGCTCCTACGAGCAGTACTTC.